This T cell receptor beta chain was documented in a study of shared clonotypes between healthy human individuals. Study-level background: Each donor contributed plates that comprised three CD4 naive, three CD4 memory, two CD8 naive and one CD8 memory. Overall study results and limits: Clonotypes shared by all four sorted-subset donors had higher generation probabilities than non-shared clonotypes.

This clone was counted only a few times. Its antigen is not identified. Several immunoSEQ plates received, in even portions, the genomic DNA of each subset. The DNA input per sorted-subset replicate PCR was 200 to 250 ng, corresponding to 28,000 or so T cell genomes. TCRdb's table, derived via immunoSEQ multiplex PCR, lists solely in-frame clones and lacks some. The sample yields some 500,000 clones, approximately 95% seen once. CDR3 length: 14 residues. With 6 bases clipped from V and 7 bases from J, the junction kept 11 bases outside the gene matches. Germline V lookup: CDR1 SEHNR, CDR2 FQNEAQ (reference sequence).

The chain employs TRBV7-9 and TRBJ1-2, with 7 nucleotides matching TRBD1. This TCR came from a woman aged 25 to 39 in good health. The sample taken for sequencing was naive CD4+ T cells sorted from blood. The sample's subset: CD45RA+ positively selected. The CDR3 sequence: CASRGAGTDRGYTF. In DNA form, the CDR3 reads TGTGCCAGCAGAGGAGCCGGGACAGACCGTGGCTACACCTTC.